This TCR beta chain was profiled in a study of blood T cell repertoires in COVID-19. Study in general: Acute-phase and convalescent COVID-19 samples originated in the United States, Italy and Spain.

Original processing notes: Researchers report that nucleated cell counts were estimated from reference gene primer amplification. TCRdb's table, derived via immunoSEQ multiplex PCR, lists solely in-frame clones and lacks some. D and trimming come from the DNA, and the V and J calls and clone size come from that table. The profile shows 150,000 to 200,000 clones, 65% to 80% of them singletons. The CDR3 loop spans 18 amino acids. Trimming at V came to 1 base and at J to 0 bases, leaving 9 bases not matched to a gene. CDR1 is LGHDT and CDR2 is YNNKEL in the germline V gene (reference sequence). The chain is built from TRBV3-1 (or the pseudogene TRBV3-2) and TRBJ1-3; 7 nucleotides match TRBD1. The receptor comes from a woman aged 45-65 years with acute COVID-19. The sequencing sample was made of PBMCs or T cells enriched from blood (not recorded which). The CDR3 nucleotides are TGTGCCAGCAGCCAAGCCTTCCGGGGGACAGACTCTGGAAACACCATATATTTT. Translating it yields CASSQAFRGTDSGNTIYF.